The source of this T cell receptor (beta chain) is a study of T cell responses to AZD1222 COVID-19 vaccine. Study results and limitations: It was only after the peak T cell response that any repertoires were sampled.

The repertoire was sequenced with immunoSEQ multiplex PCR; TCRdb's copy has only in-frame clones and lacks some. The sample yields 75,000 to 100,000 clones, roughly 90% seen once. With regard to this clone: Its antigen is as yet unknown.

The CDR3 has 12 amino acids. Trimming removed 6 bases at V and 3 bases at J, with 9 bases between. The source is an adult in good health. Sequencing used peripheral blood, obtained on day 0 of AZD1222 vaccination. The chain recombines TRBV12-3 or TRBV12-4 with TRBJ2-7, with D possibly being TRBD1 (5 bases). The CDR3 nucleotides read TGTGCCAGCAGATCGACAGACTACGAGCAGTACTTC. It yields the protein CASRSTDYEQYF.